Listed here is a single T cell receptor (beta chain). Its antigen is currently not known. It has no much larger one-base neighbor in the sample; base qualities were not kept. The sample comes from a study of T cell repertoires in cytomegalovirus infection (dated by TCRdb to between 2018 and 2020). For the study in its entirety: Donor HLA type was relevant to the analysis, as public TCR beta signatures indicated carriage of CMV infection together with the matching HLA type. Results the study describes overall, beyond this receptor: Cumulative frequency of public TCR beta family members discriminated carriers of CMV infection plus the relevant HLA type in this cohort and an independent approximately 350-donor cohort. In the ex vivo response, HLA-C-restricted CMV-specific TCR beta clonotypes were dominant, and in two of eight donors the single most frequent clonotype came from this HLA-C-restricted group.

The CDR3 measures 14 amino acids from cysteine to phenylalanine. The read is trimmed to its CDR3 DNA, 42 bases read in frame from base 1. Between the V and J ends, shortened by 5 bases and 3 bases respectively, the junction contains 13 bases. Looking up the germline V gene (reference sequence) yields CDR1 SEHNR and CDR2 FQNEAQ. TCRdb shows the sequencer as Illumina HiSeq 1500. TCRdb trimmed the raw reads at Q25, called clones with MiXCR and kept productive beta chains. Identical CDR3 proteins give one entry, which carries the most common genes and DNA. Here the sample has under 150,000 distinct CDR3 sequences; more than 20% occur a single time. Almost 35% of the sample belongs to the ten largest clones.

This TCR was sampled from a human donor in good health (CMV status not recorded). Some clones in this sample may be carry-over from other donors' samples. The chain links TRBV7-9 with TRBJ1-1, and the D gene may be TRBD1, 6 bases matching. The specimen was PBMCs, sequenced either directly or after in vitro stimulation (not recorded which). The sequence in DNA is TGTGCCAGCAGCCCCTTAGGGGGGGACACTGAAGCTTTCTTT. It specifies CASSPLGGDTEAFF.